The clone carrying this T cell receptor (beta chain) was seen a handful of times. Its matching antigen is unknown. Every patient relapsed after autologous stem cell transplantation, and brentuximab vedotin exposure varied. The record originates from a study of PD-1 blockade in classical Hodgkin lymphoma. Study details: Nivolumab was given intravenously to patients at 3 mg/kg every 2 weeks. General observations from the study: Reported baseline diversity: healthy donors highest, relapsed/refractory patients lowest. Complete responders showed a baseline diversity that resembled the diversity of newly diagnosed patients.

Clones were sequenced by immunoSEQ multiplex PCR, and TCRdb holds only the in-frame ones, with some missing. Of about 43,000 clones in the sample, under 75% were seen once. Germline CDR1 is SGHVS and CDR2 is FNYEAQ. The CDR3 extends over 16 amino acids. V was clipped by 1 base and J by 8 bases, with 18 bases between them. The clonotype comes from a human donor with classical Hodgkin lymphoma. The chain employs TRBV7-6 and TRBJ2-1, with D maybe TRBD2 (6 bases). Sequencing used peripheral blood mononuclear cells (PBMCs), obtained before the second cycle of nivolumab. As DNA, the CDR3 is TGTGCCAGCAGCTTAGGGTTTGCGGGGACCTTCTATGAGCAGTTCTTC. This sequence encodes CASSLGFAGTFYEQFF.